This TCR beta chain comes out of a study of a mutant IDH1 vaccine in newly diagnosed glioma. Libraries were prepared by immunoSEQ multiplex PCR; TCRdb keeps only in-frame clonotypes and omits some of them. The table shows 55,000 to 70,000 clones, with roughly 90% occurring only once. The J segment lost 3 bases and the V segment lost 4 bases, leaving 10 bases of the junction unmatched. The germline V gene has CDR1 SEHNR and CDR2 FQNEAQ (reference sequence). The CDR3 totals 16 residues. Regarding this clone: Its cognate antigen is unknown.

As to time point: week 11, during vaccination. Each vaccine dose was 300 ug of mutant IDH1 20-mer peptide, with topical imiquimod. The rearrangement links TRBV7-9 to TRBJ2-3, with TRBD1 matching over 7 bases. The sequences come from PBMCs, collected from a glioma patient whose treatment included an IDH1 peptide vaccine. The receptor was isolated from a man aged 40-49 years with glioma. Here the CDR3 DNA reads TGTGCCAGCAGCTGGGGTCGGGCAGGGGGAACAGATACGCAGTATTTT. Amino acids: CASSWGRAGGTDTQYF.